This T cell receptor beta chain appears in the sequencing data of a study of CD4 T cell repertoires in COVID-19. The memory T cells were sequenced right after ex vivo isolation, without culture. The germline CDR1 and CDR2 sequences are SGHRS and YFSETQ. The CDR3 has 14 residues. V gave up 5 bases and J gave up 0 bases, with 10 bases separating them. Sequenced by immunoSEQ multiplex PCR; TCRdb stores in-frame clones only, minus some. Of around 23,000 clones listed, over 90% were seen once; the top ten hold about 0.7%. The chain employs TRBV5-1 and TRBJ2-3; no clear D gene. The sample in question was circulating follicular helper CD4+ T cells (cTfh) from blood, obtained before the COVID-19 pandemic. This receptor was identified in a human donor who had COVID-19. The CDR3 region has the DNA TGCGCCAGCAGGAATACTTCTAGCACAGATACGCAGTATTTT. Its translation is CASRNTSSTDTQYF.